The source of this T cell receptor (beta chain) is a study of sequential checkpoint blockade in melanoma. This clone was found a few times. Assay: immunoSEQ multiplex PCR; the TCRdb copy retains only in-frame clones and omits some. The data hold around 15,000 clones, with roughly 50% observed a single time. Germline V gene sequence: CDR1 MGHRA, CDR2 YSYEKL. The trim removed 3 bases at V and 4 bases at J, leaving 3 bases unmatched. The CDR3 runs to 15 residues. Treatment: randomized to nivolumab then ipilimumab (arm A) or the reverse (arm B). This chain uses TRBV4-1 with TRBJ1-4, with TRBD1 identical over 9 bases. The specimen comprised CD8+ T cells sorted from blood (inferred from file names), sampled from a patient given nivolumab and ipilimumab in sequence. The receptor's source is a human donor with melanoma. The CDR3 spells CASSQGTGYNEKLFF. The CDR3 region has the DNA TGCGCCAGCAGCCAGGGGACAGGGTATAATGAAAAACTGTTTTTT.